These 2 T cell receptor beta chains were sequenced from one sample in a study of T-cell memory formation after mild COVID-19. In TCRdb, the 5' RACE reads were re-called with MiXCR into one record per CDR3 protein. The repertoire has 280,000 or so distinct CDR3 sequences, around 17% of them found once; the top ten carry more than 20%. The sample comprised PBMCs or a T cell subset sorted from them (not recorded which). The receptors stem from a man between 18 and 29 years old who had mild COVID-19 (a few samples of this study predate the infection). Cell type and time point are not known.

V is TRBV5-1 and J is TRBJ2-7; TRBD1 matches 8 bases. In germline, CDR1 is SGHRS, CDR2 YFSETQ. The V gene end was trimmed by 7 bases and the J gene end by 0 bases; junction bases not matched to a gene: 9. The CDR3 loop spans 15 amino acids. The CDR3 DNA sequence: TGCGCCAGCGACCCCGGACAGGGAAGCTCCTACGAGCAGTACTTC. Translating gives CASDPGQGSSYEQYF.

This clonotype was counted at least ten times. The chain couples TRBV7-2 to TRBJ2-5; D uncertain. This CDR3 has 11 amino acids. V lost 6 bases and J lost 4, with 6 bases in between. Germline-derived CDR1 and CDR2 are SGHTA and FQGNSA. For the CDR3, the DNA is TGTGCCAGCAGGGACCGAGAGACCCAGTACTTC. Its protein is CASRDRETQYF.